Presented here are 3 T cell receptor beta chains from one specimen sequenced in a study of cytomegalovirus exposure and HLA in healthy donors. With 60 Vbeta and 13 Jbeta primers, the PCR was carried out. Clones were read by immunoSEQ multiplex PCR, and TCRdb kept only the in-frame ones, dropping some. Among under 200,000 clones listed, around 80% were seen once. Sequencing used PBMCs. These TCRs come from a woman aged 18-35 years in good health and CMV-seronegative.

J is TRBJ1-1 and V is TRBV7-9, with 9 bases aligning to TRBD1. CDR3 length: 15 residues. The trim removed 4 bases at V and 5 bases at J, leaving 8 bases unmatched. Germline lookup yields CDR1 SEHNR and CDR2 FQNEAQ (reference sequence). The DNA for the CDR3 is TGTGCCAGCAGCTCGACCGGGACAGGGTGGACTGAAGCTTTCTTT. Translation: CASSSTGTGWTEAFF.

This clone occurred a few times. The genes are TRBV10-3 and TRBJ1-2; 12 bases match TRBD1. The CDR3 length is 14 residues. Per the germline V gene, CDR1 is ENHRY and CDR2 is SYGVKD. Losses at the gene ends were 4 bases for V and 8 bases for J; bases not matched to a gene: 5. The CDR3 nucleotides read TGTGCCATCAGTGGGGGACAGGGGGCCTGGGGCTACACCTTC. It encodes CAISGGQGAWGYTF.

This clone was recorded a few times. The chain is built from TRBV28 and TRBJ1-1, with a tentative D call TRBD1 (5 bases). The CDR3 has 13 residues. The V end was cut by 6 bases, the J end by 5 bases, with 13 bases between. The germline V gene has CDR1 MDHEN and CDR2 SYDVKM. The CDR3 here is CASSVVRGTEAFF. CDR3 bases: TGTGCCAGCAGCGTTGTCCGGGGGACTGAAGCTTTCTTT.